The 4 T cell receptor gamma chains presented below share a single source sample, sequenced in a study of γδ T cells in repeated Plasmodium falciparum infection. Bulk repertoires came from Vgamma9/Vdelta2+ or Vdelta2-negative gammadelta T cells flow-sorted from PBMC. TCRdb redid the clone calls on the multiplex PCR reads with CATT. Here the sample spans 20,000 to 30,000 gamma-chain clones, 3% being singletons. Sample: gamma-delta T cells from blood. These receptor sequences come from a pool of human donors (malaria-infected and uninfected, not separated).

For this clone: This is likely an artifact of a read error, given a far larger clone one base away. Different DNA sequences within this sample yield the same CDR3. The J gene is TRGJP2, the V gene TRGV9. The J gene, absent from TCRdb, was called here by matching the DNA to germline. Germline values: CDR1 GITISATS, CDR2 ISYDGTV (reference sequence). The CDR3 has 14 amino acids. This CDR3 reads CALWEVDGDWIKTF. In DNA, the CDR3 is TGTGCCCTGTGGGAGGTGGATGGTGATTGGATCAAGACGTTT.

There are many counts of this clone. Translating this DNA gives a protein that differs at residue 3 from the TCRdb one, which belongs to a much larger clone; a read error is likely, and the protein shown is this translation. J is TRGJP2 and V is TRGV3. Germline matching of the DNA provided the J gene here, since TCRdb leaves it blank. Germline V gene sequence: CDR1 VTNTFY, CDR2 YDVSTARD (reference sequence). CDR3 length: 13 residues. CDR3 DNA sequence: TGTGCCGCCTGGGACAAGTGGCGTTGGATCAAGACGTTT. Encoded protein: CAAWDKWRWIKTF.

This clone occurred a few times. TCRdb records a much larger clone's protein for this DNA, with a difference at residue 5 that likely arises from a read error; the protein given is the translation of the DNA. J is TRGJ1 or TRGJ2 and V is TRGV3. The V gene's germline CDR1 is VTNTFY and CDR2 YDVSTARD (reference sequence). With 5 bases clipped from V and 0 bases from J, the junction kept 4 bases outside the gene matches. This CDR3 comprises 13 residues. The CDR3 sequence is CATWGLNYYKKLF. CDR3 in DNA: TGTGCCACCTGGGGGTTGAATTATTATAAGAAACTCTTT.

This clone was picked up a small number of times. One base separates it from a far larger clone, so it is likely a read error. V gene TRGV9 combines with J gene TRGJ1 or TRGJ2. The J gene, not given by TCRdb, was assigned here from a germline match of the nucleotide sequence. CDR1 is GITISATS, CDR2 ISYDGTV, per germline (reference sequence). The CDR3 runs to 11 residues. CDR3 nucleotide sequence: TGTGCCCTGTGGGAGTGCTATAGGAAACTCTTT. This sequence encodes CALWECYRKLF.